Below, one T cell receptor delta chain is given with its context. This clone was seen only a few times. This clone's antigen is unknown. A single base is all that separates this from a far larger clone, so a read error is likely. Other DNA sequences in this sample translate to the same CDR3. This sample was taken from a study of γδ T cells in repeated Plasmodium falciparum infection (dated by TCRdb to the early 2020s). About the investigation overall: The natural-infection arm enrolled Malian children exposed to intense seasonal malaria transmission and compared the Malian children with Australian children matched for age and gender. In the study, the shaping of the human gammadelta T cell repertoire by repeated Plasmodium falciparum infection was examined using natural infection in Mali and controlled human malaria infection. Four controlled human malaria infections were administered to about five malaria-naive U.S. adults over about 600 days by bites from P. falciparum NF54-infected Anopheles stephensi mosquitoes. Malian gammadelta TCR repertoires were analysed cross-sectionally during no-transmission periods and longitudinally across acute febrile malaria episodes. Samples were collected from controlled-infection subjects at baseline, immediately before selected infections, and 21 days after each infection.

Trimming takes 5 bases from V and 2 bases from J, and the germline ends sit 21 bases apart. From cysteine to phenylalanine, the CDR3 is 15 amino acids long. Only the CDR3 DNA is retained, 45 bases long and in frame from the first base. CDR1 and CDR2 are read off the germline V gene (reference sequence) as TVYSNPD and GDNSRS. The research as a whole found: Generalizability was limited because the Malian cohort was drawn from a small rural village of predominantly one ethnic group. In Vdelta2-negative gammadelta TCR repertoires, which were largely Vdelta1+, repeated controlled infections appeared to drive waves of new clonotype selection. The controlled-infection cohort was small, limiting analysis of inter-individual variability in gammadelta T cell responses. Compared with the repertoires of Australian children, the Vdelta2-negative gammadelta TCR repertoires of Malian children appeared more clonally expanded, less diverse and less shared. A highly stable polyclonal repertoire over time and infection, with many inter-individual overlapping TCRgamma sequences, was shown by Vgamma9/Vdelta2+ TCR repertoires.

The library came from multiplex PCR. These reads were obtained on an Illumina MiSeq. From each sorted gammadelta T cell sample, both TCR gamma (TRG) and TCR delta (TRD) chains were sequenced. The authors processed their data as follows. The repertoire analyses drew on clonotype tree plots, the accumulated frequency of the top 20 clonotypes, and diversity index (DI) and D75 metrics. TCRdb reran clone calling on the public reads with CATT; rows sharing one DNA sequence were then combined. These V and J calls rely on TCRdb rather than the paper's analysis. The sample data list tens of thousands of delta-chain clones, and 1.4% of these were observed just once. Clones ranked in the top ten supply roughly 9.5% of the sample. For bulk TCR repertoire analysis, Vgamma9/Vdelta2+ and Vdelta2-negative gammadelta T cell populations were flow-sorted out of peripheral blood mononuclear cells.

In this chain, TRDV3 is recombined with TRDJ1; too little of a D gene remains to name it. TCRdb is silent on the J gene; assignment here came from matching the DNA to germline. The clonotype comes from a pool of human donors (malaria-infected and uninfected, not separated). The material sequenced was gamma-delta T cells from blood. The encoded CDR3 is CAHYDGWRRTDKLIF. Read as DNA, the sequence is TGTGCCCACTACGATGGGTGGAGGAGGACCGATAAACTCATCTTT. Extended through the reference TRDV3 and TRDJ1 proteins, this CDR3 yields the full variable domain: CDKVTQSSPDQTVASGSEVVLLCTYDTVYSNPDLFWYRIRPDYSFQFVFYGDNSRSEGADFTQGRFSVKHILTQKAFHLVISPVRTEDSATYYCAHYDGWRRTDKLIFGKGTRVTVEP.